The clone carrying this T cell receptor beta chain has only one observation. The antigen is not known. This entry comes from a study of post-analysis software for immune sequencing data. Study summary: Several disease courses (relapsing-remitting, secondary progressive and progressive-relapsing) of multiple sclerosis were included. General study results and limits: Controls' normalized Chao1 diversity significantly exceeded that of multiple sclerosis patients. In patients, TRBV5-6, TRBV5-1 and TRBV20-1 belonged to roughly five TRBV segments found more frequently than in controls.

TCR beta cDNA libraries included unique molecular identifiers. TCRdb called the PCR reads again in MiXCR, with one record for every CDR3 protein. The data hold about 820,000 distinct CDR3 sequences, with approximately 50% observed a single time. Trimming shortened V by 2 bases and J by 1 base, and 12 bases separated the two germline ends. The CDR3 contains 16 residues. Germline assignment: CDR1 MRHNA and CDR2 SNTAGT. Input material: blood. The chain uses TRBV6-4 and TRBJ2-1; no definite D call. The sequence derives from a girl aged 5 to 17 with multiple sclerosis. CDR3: CASSDTQSRSYNEQFF. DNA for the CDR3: TGTGCCAGCAGTGACACCCAGTCCAGATCCTACAATGAGCAGTTCTTC.